This T cell receptor (beta chain) originates from a study of blood T cell repertoires in COVID-19. Overall study: Sites across the United States, Italy and Spain contributed samples from acute and convalescent COVID-19. T cells, B-cell-depleted T cells, or PBMCs supplied cDNA or gDNA.

V was clipped by 1 base and J by 0 bases, with 9 bases between them. Per germline, CDR1 KGHSH and CDR2 LQKENI. The CDR3 consists of 15 residues. Study processing details: How many nucleated cells were present was estimated from reference gene primer amplification. Sequencing was performed with immunoSEQ multiplex PCR; in TCRdb, only in-frame clones are kept and a portion is missing. That table is the source of V, J and clone size, and D and trimming were worked out from the DNA. This table holds about 260,000 clones, around 87% found once. This chain joins TRBV18 and TRBJ1-1; D call uncertain. Material: peripheral blood. The source of this sequence is a woman in her 50s with acute or convalescent COVID-19. The CDR3 sequence: CASSPREEMNTEAFF. In nucleotides, the CDR3 is TGTGCCAGCTCACCACGGGAGGAGATGAACACTGAAGCTTTCTTT.